This T cell receptor (beta chain) was captured in a study of blood T cells in healthy people across ages. Trimming stripped 1 base from V and 0 bases from J, with 22 bases between. The CDR3 is made up of 19 amino acids. The germline V gene encodes CDR1 SGHTA and CDR2 FQGNSA. This clonotype was picked up a small number of times. A second PCR, run for about 7 to 11 cycles, used a sample-barcoded 5' primer plus a J-beta primer mix. Researchers report that a template-switch adaptor with 12 random nucleotides tagged each cDNA molecule. TCRdb reanalysed the 5' RACE reads using MiXCR and keeps one entry per CDR3 protein. The sample shows around 940,000 distinct CDR3 sequences, about 51% of them seen only once. Russia was home to the donors, healthy Caucasian individuals aged roughly 6 to 90. A minimum of 5.5 micrograms of total RNA was extracted per sample.

This TCR derives from a woman aged 55-70 years in good health. The chain combines TRBV7-2 with TRBJ2-7; no definite D call. Sequences were obtained from blood. Here the CDR3 DNA reads TGTGCCAGCAGCTTAGAAGAGTGGCCAGCACTCCCGAGCTCCTACGAGCAGTACTTC. It translates to CASSLEEWPALPSSYEQYF.